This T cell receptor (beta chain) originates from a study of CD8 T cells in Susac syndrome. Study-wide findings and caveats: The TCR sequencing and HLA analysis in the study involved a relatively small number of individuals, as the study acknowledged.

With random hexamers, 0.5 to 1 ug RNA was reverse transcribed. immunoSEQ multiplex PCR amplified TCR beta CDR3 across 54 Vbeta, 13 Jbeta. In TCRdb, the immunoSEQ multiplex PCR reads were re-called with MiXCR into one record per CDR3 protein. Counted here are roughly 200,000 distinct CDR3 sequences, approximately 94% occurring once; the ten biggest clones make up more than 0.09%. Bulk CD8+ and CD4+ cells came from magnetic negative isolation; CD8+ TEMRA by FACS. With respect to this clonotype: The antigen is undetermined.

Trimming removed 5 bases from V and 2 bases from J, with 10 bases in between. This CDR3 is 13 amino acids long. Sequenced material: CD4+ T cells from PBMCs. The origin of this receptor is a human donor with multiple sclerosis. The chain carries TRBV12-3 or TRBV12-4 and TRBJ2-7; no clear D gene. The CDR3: CASSPRATYEQYF. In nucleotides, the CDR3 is TGTGCCAGCAGTCCCCGGGCCACCTACGAGCAGTACTTC.